This T cell receptor (beta chain) is drawn from a study of blood T cell repertoires in COVID-19. Study details: There were acute and convalescent COVID-19 samples, and they came from the United States, Italy and Spain.

The CDR3 loop spans 14 amino acids. Germline values: CDR1 MNHEY, CDR2 SMNVEV (reference sequence). With V trimmed by 5 bases and J by 2 bases, 5 bases remained unmatched. As originally analysed: Reference gene primer amplification gave estimated nucleated cell counts. Measured with immunoSEQ multiplex PCR; TCRdb has only the in-frame clones, and not every one. V, J and clone size were drawn from that table, and D and trimming were deduced from the DNA. The repertoire holds 60,000 to 75,000 clones, with around 86% as singletons. Input material: peripheral blood. The TCR originated in a man between 25 and 39 years old with acute or convalescent COVID-19. The chain recombines TRBV27 with TRBJ2-5; TRBD1 aligns across 7 bases. CDR3 sequence (DNA): TGTGCCAGCAGTCTAACGGGACAGCAAGAGACCCAGTACTTC. It translates to CASSLTGQQETQYF.